The clone carrying this TCR beta chain was seen only a few times. Amplification of TCR beta CDR3 regions was performed using RNA transcripts as template. With the HTBI primer set, the TCR CDR3 went through a first round of RT-PCR. MiXCR, run by TCRdb on the multiplex PCR reads, gives a single entry per CDR3 protein. In the table there are under 550,000 distinct CDR3 sequences, just under 20% of which are singletons. The germline V gene has CDR1 MNHEY and CDR2 SVGEGT. Between the trimmed V and J ends, which lost 6 bases and 3 bases, there was a span of 12 bases. This CDR3 is 13 amino acids long. This sample was taken from a study of T cells in Graves' hyperthyroidism and ophthalmopathy. Clinical symptoms, serum thyroxine, TRAb, thyroid ultrasound and orbital computed tomography established diagnosis.

The source of this sequence is a man between 40 and 49 years old with Graves' ophthalmopathy. V and J are TRBV6-2 or TRBV6-3 and TRBJ2-7; D is unclear. Sequencing was performed on blood. The CDR3 region is CASRRTASYEQYF. The CDR3 region has the DNA TGTGCCAGCAGACGGACGGCCAGCTACGAGCAGTACTTC.